Given below is one T cell receptor beta chain in context. These data originate in a study of siplizumab effects on memory and regulatory T cells. TCRdb keeps only in-frame clones here, not all; method: immunoSEQ multiplex PCR. The sample shows fewer than 100,000 clones, 94% of them seen only once. Sequenced: non-Treg CD4+ T cells sorted from blood. This receptor was obtained from a human donor in good health.

This chain's CDR3 is CAIRPGADRAAFF. In nucleotides, the CDR3 is TGTGCCATCAGGCCAGGGGCGGACCGCGCCGCTTTCTTT. The chain recombines TRBV10-3 with TRBJ1-1; tentative D call: TRBD1 (6 bases). V was cut by 6 bases and J by 11 bases, with 19 bases left in between. This CDR3 region has 13 residues. Germline values: CDR1 ENHRY, CDR2 SYGVKD.